The 20 T cell receptor beta chains presented below share a single source sample, sequenced in a study of blood T cell repertoires in COVID-19. The data were produced by immunoSEQ multiplex PCR, yet TCRdb's version contains in-frame clones alone and is incomplete. The sample lists 150,000 to 200,000 clones, roughly 81% occurring once. Sequencing used peripheral blood. The origin of the receptors is a woman in her 40s with COVID-19, enrolled during active disease.

This clone has a handful of counts. This chain connects TRBV3-1 (or the pseudogene TRBV3-2) to TRBJ1-5, with 7 bases that match TRBD1. The CDR3 covers 14 residues. Germline V gives CDR1 LGHDT, CDR2 YNNKEL (reference sequence). Trimming took 3 bases from V and 3 from J; bases not matched to a gene: 2. DNA of the CDR3: TGTGCCAGCAGCCAGGGACAGCACAATCAGCCCCAGCATTTT. Translated, it gives CASSQGQHNQPQHF.

The rearrangement links TRBV7-9 to TRBJ1-4; a weak D match, TRBD1 (5 bases). CDR1 is SEHNR and CDR2 is FQNEAQ in the germline V gene (reference sequence). Trimming stripped 0 bases from V and 8 bases from J, with 16 bases between. This CDR3 has 16 amino acids. CDR3 sequence reads: CASSLATGRMGEKLFF. The CDR3 nucleotides read TGTGCCAGCAGCTTAGCCACAGGAAGGATGGGAGAAAAACTGTTTTTT.

The gene calls are TRBV5-1 and TRBJ1-6, with a weak D call TRBD1 (6 bases). CDR1 is SGHRS and CDR2 is YFSETQ in the germline V gene. The ends were cut back, 7 bases at V and 5 bases at J, with 13 bases in the middle. This CDR3 is built from 14 residues. CDR3 DNA sequence: TGCGCCAGCCGTACAGGGTCGGATAATTCACCCCTCCACTTT. Protein: CASRTGSDNSPLHF. The full variable domain, its missing parts supplied by reference TRBV5-1 and TRBJ1-6, is KAGVTQTPRYLIKTRGQQVTLSCSPISGHRSVSWYQQTPGQGLQFLFEYFSETQRNKGNFPGRFSGRQFSNSRSEMNVSTLELGDSALYLCASRTGSDNSPLHFGNGTRLTVT.

This clone has ten or more counts. DNA of the CDR3: TGTGCCAGCAGCTTAGCCCCAAGAGGTTCGTTAAACATTCAGTACTTC. Amino acid sequence: CASSLAPRGSLNIQYF. The V call is TRBV11-2, the J call TRBJ2-4; D not resolved. The V gene lost 1 base and the J gene lost 6 bases, with 16 bases spanning the gap. This CDR3 is built from 16 residues. Per the germline V gene, CDR1 is SGHAT and CDR2 is FQNNGV.

The rearrangement joins TRBV15 to TRBJ2-1; 14 bases fit TRBD2. CDR1 and CDR2 from the germline V gene are LNHNV and YYDKDF (reference sequence). Trimming at V came to 3 bases and at J to 8 bases, leaving 3 bases not matched to a gene. The CDR3 loop spans 15 amino acids. CDR3 protein: CATSSGTSGSYEQFF. CDR3 DNA: TGTGCCACCAGCAGCGGGACTAGCGGGAGTTATGAGCAGTTCTTC.

The chain uses TRBV10-3 and TRBJ1-2; TRBD1 matches 10 bases. Trimming cost V 5 bases and J 5 bases; bases outside gene matches: 11. The germline gives CDR1 ENHRY, CDR2 SYGVKD. This CDR3 contains 16 residues. The CDR3 loop reads CAISSGAGTGAYGYTF. DNA for the CDR3: TGTGCCATCAGTTCGGGGGCCGGGACAGGGGCATATGGCTACACCTTC.

The J gene is TRBJ1-1, the V gene TRBV5-4; no clear D. CDR1 and CDR2 from the germline V gene are SGHNT and YYREEE (reference sequence). CDR3 length: 13 residues. The V end lost 4 bases, the J end lost 0 bases, and 7 bases lay between the germline ends. The CDR3 sequence: CASSIEMNTEAFF. Here the CDR3 DNA reads TGTGCCAGCAGCATAGAGATGAACACTGAAGCTTTCTTT.

CDR3 nucleotides: TGTGCCAGCATTCTCCGGGACAGCCGACCTCTCACAGATACGCAGTATTTT. It yields the protein CASILRDSRPLTDTQYF. This chain connects TRBV11-2 to TRBJ2-3, with 7 bases lining up with TRBD1. The ends lost 7 bases at V and 2 bases at J; junction bases unmatched: 15. CDR3 length equals 17 residues. Germline values: CDR1 SGHAT, CDR2 FQNNGV.

This chain uses TRBV2 with TRBJ2-1; a possible D gene is TRBD1 (6 bases). Germline lookup yields CDR1 SNHLY and CDR2 FYNNEI. Trimming took off 8 bases at V and 1 base at J, with 12 bases between the two ends. The CDR3 loop spans 14 amino acids. The CDR3 loop is CASQGMSSYNEQFF. CDR3 DNA: TGTGCCAGCCAGGGGATGAGTTCCTACAATGAGCAGTTCTTC.

J is TRBJ2-5 and V is TRBV4-2; D is unresolved. V was cut by 3 bases and J by 4 bases, with 15 bases left in between. The CDR3 is 15 residues long. The germline V gene has CDR1 LGHNA and CDR2 YNFKEQ. This chain's CDR3 is CASSQEITYGETQYF. The CDR3 nucleotides read TGTGCCAGCAGCCAGGAGATCACGTACGGAGAGACCCAGTACTTC.

V usage is TRBV18 and J usage is TRBJ2-3; the match to TRBD1 covers 7 bases. Unmatched junction bases numbered 8, after V lost 6 bases and J lost 2 bases. CDR3 length: 15 amino acids. CDR1 and CDR2 from the germline V gene are KGHSH and LQKENI. The CDR3 coding sequence is TGTGCCAGCTCCTCGGGACAGAGGGTCACAGATACGCAGTATTTT. Its translation is CASSSGQRVTDTQYF.

DNA of the CDR3: TGCAGTGGCCCGGACTGGGAGACCCAGTACTTC. Translating gives CSGPDWETQYF. This rearrangement joins TRBV20-1 to TRBJ2-5; weak D call: TRBD2 (5 bases). Trimming shortened V by 7 bases and J by 5 bases, and 11 bases separated the two germline ends. CDR1 and CDR2 (germline): DFQATT, SNEGSKA (reference sequence). This CDR3 is 11 amino acids long.

The gene calls are TRBV5-4 and TRBJ2-5; D is perhaps TRBD1 (5 bases). Between the trimmed V and J ends, which lost 4 bases and 3 bases, there was a span of 13 bases. The germline V gene encodes CDR1 SGHNT and CDR2 YYREEE (reference sequence). CDR3 length equals 14 residues. CDR3 nucleotides: TGTGCCAGCAGCACCGTGGCAGGGAAAGAGACCCAGTACTTC. Amino acid sequence: CASSTVAGKETQYF.

In its sample, this clone was seen once. The chain carries TRBV15 and TRBJ2-1; 16 bases agree with TRBD2. The CDR3 is 16 residues long. The V gene's germline CDR1 is LNHNV and CDR2 YYDKDF (reference sequence). Trimming took 8 bases from V and 3 from J; bases not matched to a gene: 4. This CDR3 is CATWGLAGGNYNEQFF. CDR3 bases: TGTGCCACCTGGGGACTAGCGGGGGGGAACTACAATGAGCAGTTCTTC.

The chain employs TRBV6-4 and TRBJ2-2, with TRBD1 identical over 7 bases. This CDR3 comprises 13 residues. The V gene's germline CDR1 is MRHNA and CDR2 SNTAGT. V gave up 6 bases and J gave up 6 bases; unmatched junction bases: 4. CDR3 sequence reads: CASRGTVAGELFF. CDR3 nucleotides: TGTGCCAGCAGAGGGACAGTTGCCGGGGAGCTGTTTTTT.

This sequence joins TRBV12-3 or TRBV12-4 and TRBJ2-5; tentatively, D is TRBD1 (6 bases). The CDR3 has 13 residues. V lost 2 bases and J lost 5, with 9 bases in between. The CDR3 nucleotides read TGTGCCAGCAGTTTATACAGGGATGAGACCCAGTACTTC. Protein: CASSLYRDETQYF.

This clone was recorded once. The chain joins TRBV15 to TRBJ1-2, with TRBD1 as a possible D gene (6 bases). CDR1 is LNHNV and CDR2 is YYDKDF in the germline V gene (reference sequence). With 0 bases removed from V and 5 bases from J, the gap between germline ends came to 7 bases. The CDR3 has 13 amino acids. As DNA, the CDR3 is TGTGCCACCAGCAGAGACAGGGGTTATGGCTACACCTTC. As protein: CATSRDRGYGYTF.

The chain is built from TRBV5-1 and TRBJ1-2, with D perhaps TRBD1 (5 bases). CDR1 SGHRS and CDR2 YFSETQ come from the germline V gene. The CDR3 has 17 amino acids. Between the trimmed V and J ends, which lost 0 bases and 2 bases, there was a span of 17 bases. The CDR3 is CASSLEGRVSPNYGYTF. CDR3 sequence (DNA): TGCGCCAGCAGCTTGGAGGGCAGGGTCTCCCCAAACTATGGCTACACCTTC.

The chain recombines TRBV9 with TRBJ2-2; D remains unclear. In germline, CDR1 is SGDLS, CDR2 YYNGEE. This CDR3 region has 17 residues. V was cut by 4 bases and J by 1 base, with 17 bases left in between. CDR3 bases: TGTGCCAGCAGCCCCAGAATCGACTCGTTGAACACCGGGGAGCTGTTTTTT. This codes for CASSPRIDSLNTGELFF.

The chain carries TRBV11-2 and TRBJ1-2; 9 bases map to TRBD1. V shed 5 bases, J shed 4 bases, and the junction held 8 bases outside the gene matches. The germline V gene encodes CDR1 SGHAT and CDR2 FQNNGV. The CDR3 totals 15 residues. The CDR3 sequence: CASSLDRGTIYGYTF. The CDR3 bases are TGTGCCAGCAGCCTTGACAGGGGGACAATCTATGGCTACACCTTC.